Listed here are 4 T cell receptor beta chains from one sample, sequenced in a study of cytomegalovirus exposure and HLA in healthy donors. Repertoires were generated with immunoSEQ multiplex PCR, while TCRdb's copy carries only in-frame clones and drops some. Among around 140,000 clones, approximately 90% were seen once, and the ten largest hold less than 5.5%. The sample taken for sequencing was PBMCs. These receptors originate from a man between 18 and 29 years old in good health and CMV-seropositive.

V gene TRBV27 combines with J gene TRBJ1-4; 8 nucleotides line up with TRBD1. V lost 5 bases, J lost 2 bases, and 4 bases stayed unmatched. The CDR3 runs 15 residues. From germline, CDR1 is MNHEY and CDR2 SMNVEV (reference sequence). CDR3 loop: CASSPRQGTNEKLFF. Here the CDR3 DNA reads TGTGCCAGCAGTCCTCGACAGGGGACTAATGAAAAACTGTTTTTT.

CDR3 in DNA: TGTGCCAGCAGCAAAGAAAGGGGAAAGGCTGAAGCTTTCTTT. Its protein is CASSKERGKAEAFF. This chain uses TRBV21-1 with TRBJ1-1; no check of the table's D call, TRBD1, against the DNA was made. TRBV21-1 is termed a pseudogene. This CDR3 has 14 amino acids.

CDR3 nucleotides: TGTGCCAGCAGCAGCTTAGAAGTTCTAGGACAGGGGACTGTCGAGCAGTACTTC. It yields the protein CASSSLEVLGQGTVEQYF. The chain employs TRBV11-2 and TRBJ2-7; 9 bases agree with TRBD1. CDR1 is SGHAT, CDR2 FQNNGV, per germline. The CDR3 is 18 residues long. The V segment lost 5 bases and the J segment 6 bases; nucleotides outside the gene matches: 20. Full variable domain (outside the CDR3, taken from reference TRBV11-2 and TRBJ2-7): EAGVAQSPRYKIIEKRQSVAFWCNPISGHATLYWYQQILGQGPKLLIQFQNNGVVDDSQLPKDRFSAERLKGVDSTLKIQPAKLEDSAVYLCASSSLEVLGQGTVEQYFGPGTRLTVT.

In this sample, this clone turned up once. J is TRBJ2-5 and V is TRBV11-2; D remains ambiguous. V dropped 0 bases and J dropped 2 bases, with 4 bases sitting between them. The CDR3 contains 13 residues. Germline loops: CDR1 SGHAT, CDR2 FQNNGV. In DNA form, the CDR3 reads TGTGCCAGCAGCTTAGAACAGCAAGAGACCCAGTACTTC. Translating it yields CASSLEQQETQYF.